The 19 T cell receptor beta chains below all came from one sample that was sequenced in a study of pediatric ulcerative colitis. Clones were read by immunoSEQ multiplex PCR, and TCRdb kept only the in-frame ones, dropping some. The table includes roughly 64,000 clones, 86% detected once. The sample was blood. These receptors were obtained from a boy aged 5-17 years with severe ulcerative colitis.

The V and J genes are TRBV27 and TRBJ1-2; D is undetermined. Trimming took 6 bases from V and 1 from J, leaving 9 bases between them. The CDR3 runs to 13 residues. Germline V CDR1 and CDR2: MNHEY, SMNVEV (reference sequence). The CDR3 sequence is CASRSTGNYGYTF. The CDR3 bases are TGTGCCAGCAGATCGACGGGTAACTATGGCTACACCTTC.

The rearrangement uses TRBV18 and TRBJ1-1; no definite D call. Per germline, CDR1 KGHSH and CDR2 LQKENI. This CDR3 contains 13 residues. V gave up 2 bases and J gave up 1 base, with 5 bases separating them. DNA for the CDR3: TGTGCCAGCTCACCATCAGAGAACACTGAAGCTTTCTTT. Translation: CASSPSENTEAFF.

The CDR3 loop reads CASSPRTSGRTDTQYF. Here the CDR3 DNA reads TGTGCCAGCAGCCCCCGGACTAGCGGGCGTACAGATACGCAGTATTTT. V gene TRBV9 combines with J gene TRBJ2-3; 11 nucleotides agree with TRBD2. J gave up 3 bases and V 4 bases, and 7 bases lay outside the gene matches. CDR1 and CDR2 from the germline V gene are SGDLS and YYNGEE. The CDR3 is made up of 16 amino acids.

This chain connects TRBV5-1 to TRBJ1-1, with 7 nucleotides matching TRBD1. The CDR3 is 14 amino acids. Trimming cost V 2 bases and J 4 bases; bases outside gene matches: 5. Germline V gene sequence: CDR1 SGHRS, CDR2 YFSETQ. The DNA for the CDR3 is TGCGCCAGCAGCTTTAACAGGGGAGCCACTGAAGCTTTCTTT. It codes for CASSFNRGATEAFF.

The J gene is TRBJ2-7, the V gene TRBV27, with 8 bases fitting TRBD2. CDR1 is MNHEY and CDR2 is SMNVEV in the germline V gene (reference sequence). CDR3 length: 14 amino acids. The junction had 5 bases not matched to a gene; V was cut back by 5 bases and J by 2 bases. The CDR3 region is CASSPLAGTYEQYF. The CDR3 DNA reads as TGTGCCAGCAGTCCGTTAGCGGGGACCTACGAGCAGTACTTC.

This clone has just one count. The rearrangement uses TRBV27 and TRBJ1-1, with 10 nucleotides matching TRBD1. The CDR3 has 15 amino acids. The germline V gene encodes CDR1 MNHEY and CDR2 SMNVEV (reference sequence). Unmatched junction bases numbered 5, after V lost 5 bases and J lost 2 bases. Here the CDR3 reads CASSTDRGPNTEAFF. The CDR3, as DNA: TGTGCCAGCAGTACAGACAGGGGGCCCAACACTGAAGCTTTCTTT.

V gene TRBV7-9 combines with J gene TRBJ2-7, with TRBD2 matching 10 bases. The junction had 8 bases not matched to a gene; V was cut back by 4 bases and J by 2 bases. Germline V gene sequence: CDR1 SEHNR, CDR2 FQNEAQ (reference sequence). This CDR3 has 16 amino acids. CDR3 protein: CASSSSGSSAPYEQYF. The CDR3 nucleotides read TGTGCCAGCAGCTCTAGCGGGAGTAGTGCCCCCTACGAGCAGTACTTC.

V gene TRBV7-8 combines with J gene TRBJ2-6; D call uncertain. Trimming stripped 7 bases from V and 4 bases from J, with 14 bases between. The CDR3 has 15 residues. Germline assignment: CDR1 SGHVS and CDR2 FQNEAQ. CDR3 nucleotides: TGTGCCAGCATCCTAAGCGCGTCCGGGGCCAACGTCCTGACTTTC. This translates into CASILSASGANVLTF.

Written as DNA, the CDR3 is TGTGCCAGCAGCGTAGGACTAGTTTCCTACAATGAGCAGTTCTTC. The encoded protein is CASSVGLVSYNEQFF. The chain links TRBV9 to TRBJ2-1; tentative D call: TRBD2 (6 bases). The germline gives CDR1 SGDLS, CDR2 YYNGEE. Trimming shortened V by 0 bases and J by 1 base, and 8 bases separated the two germline ends. This CDR3 region has 15 residues.

The chain recombines TRBV7-3 with TRBJ2-2; the D gene is possibly TRBD2 (6 bases). Germline CDR1 SGHTA, CDR2 FQGTGA. The CDR3 is made up of 13 amino acids. The V and J ends lost 3 bases and 7 bases respectively, with 9 bases between them. The CDR3 nucleotides are TGTGCCAGCAGCTTGTGGGAGGACGGGGAGCTGTTTTTT. It codes for CASSLWEDGELFF.

The V call is TRBV9, the J call TRBJ1-4, with 12 bases matching TRBD1. The CDR3 sequence is 18 residues long. The germline V gene has CDR1 SGDLS and CDR2 YYNGEE. Trimming at V came to 0 bases and at J to 7 bases, leaving 10 bases not matched to a gene. The CDR3 sequence: CASSVGGTGGQGSEKLFF. The CDR3 DNA is TGTGCCAGCAGCGTAGGCGGGACAGGGGGCCAAGGAAGTGAAAAACTGTTTTTT. Based on the CDR3 plus reference TRBV9 and TRBJ1-4, the full variable domain is DSGVTQTPKHLITATGQRVTLRCSPRSGDLSVYWYQQSLDQGLQFLIQYYNGEERAKGNILERFSAQQFPDLHSELNLSSLELGDSALYFCASSVGGTGGQGSEKLFFGSGTQLSVL.

V is TRBV30 and J is TRBJ2-5; perhaps TRBD2 as D (6 bases). The CDR3 is 16 amino acids. V was pared by 2 bases and J by 3 bases, with 19 bases between. Germline lookup yields CDR1 GTSNPN and CDR2 SVGIG (reference sequence). CDR3 sequence reads: CAWSRGAGTAEETQYF. The CDR3 DNA sequence: TGTGCCTGGAGTCGGGGCGCGGGGACTGCGGAAGAGACCCAGTACTTC.

CDR3 nucleotides: TGTGCCTGGAGTAACACTGAAGCTTTCTTT. Amino acids: CAWSNTEAFF. V is TRBV30 and J is TRBJ1-1; D call uncertain. V was clipped by 2 bases and J by 2 bases, with 0 bases between them. CDR1 and CDR2 from the germline V gene are GTSNPN and SVGIG (reference sequence). The CDR3 is 10 amino acids.

The chain joins TRBV27 to TRBJ1-1; D is undetermined. In germline, CDR1 is MNHEY, CDR2 SMNVEV (reference sequence). The germline V and J ends were trimmed by 5 bases and 4 bases, with 17 bases remaining between them. This CDR3 is built from 15 residues. CDR3 protein: CASSPLSSVSTEAFF. In DNA, the CDR3 is TGTGCCAGCAGTCCCCTGAGTAGCGTTAGCACTGAAGCTTTCTTT.

This chain joins TRBV30 and TRBJ2-7; TRBD2 might be the D (6 bases). The CDR3 covers 14 residues. Germline V lookup: CDR1 GTSNPN, CDR2 SVGIG (reference sequence). Trimming shortened V by 0 bases and J by 1 base, and 10 bases separated the two germline ends. CDR3 sequence (DNA): TGTGCCTGGAGTGTGGGGGACTTTTCCTACGAGCAGTACTTC. Its protein product is CAWSVGDFSYEQYF.

V gene TRBV7-8 combines with J gene TRBJ1-4, with a possible D match to TRBD1 (6 bases). Per the germline V gene, CDR1 is SGHVS and CDR2 is FQNEAQ. This CDR3 comprises 14 residues. V dropped 3 bases and J dropped 8 bases, with 13 bases sitting between them. The CDR3 DNA sequence: TGTGCCAGCAGCTTGGGCCAGGGGCGGGAAAAACTGTTTTTT. Its protein product is CASSLGQGREKLFF.

J is TRBJ2-7 and V is TRBV11-2; D not certain. The V end was cut by 2 bases, the J end by 3 bases, with 5 bases between. Per germline, CDR1 SGHAT and CDR2 FQNNGV. The CDR3 spans 12 residues. CDR3 protein: CASSLLDYEQYF. As DNA, the CDR3 is TGTGCCAGCAGCTTATTAGACTACGAGCAGTACTTC.

This clone was recorded only once. The chain is built from TRBV10-1 and TRBJ2-3; 10 nucleotides align to TRBD2. The CDR3 is 15 residues long. V lost 4 bases, J lost 4 bases, and 5 bases stayed unmatched. CDR1 is WNHNN and CDR2 is SYGVQD in the germline V gene (reference sequence). In nucleotides, the CDR3 is TGCGCCAGCAGTGCTATAGCGGGAGGTCCAGATACGCAGTATTTT. This translates into CASSAIAGGPDTQYF.

The chain employs TRBV19 and TRBJ1-1; D gene unclear. The CDR3 is 13 residues long. CDR1 and CDR2 (germline): LNHDA, SQIVND (reference sequence). V was cut by 5 bases and J by 1 base, with 8 bases left in between. This chain's CDR3 is CASSGSKNTEAFF. CDR3 nucleotides: TGTGCCAGTAGTGGGTCCAAGAACACTGAAGCTTTCTTT.